A selection of T cell receptor beta chains follows, all from one sample in a study of control samples from healthy donors and cancer patients. Clones were sequenced by immunoSEQ multiplex PCR, and TCRdb holds only the in-frame ones, with some missing. Here the sample spans tens of thousands of clones, 79% being singletons. The specimen sequenced was PBMCs. The source is a man in his fifties or sixties with head and neck cancer. The CDR3 runs from the conserved cysteine through the conserved F or W. A D gene is named only where the DNA matches it firmly. Some rows mark clone size as missing; the rest say once, few, many or name a class of expanded clone.

d_gene,j_gene,v_gene,abundance,CDR3aa,CDR3nt
-,TRBJ2-7,TRBV7-9,-,CASTPRGGQGSIYEQYF,TGTGCCAGCACCCCCCGGGGAGGCCAGGGATCTATCTACGAGCAGTACTTC
-,TRBJ2-5,TRBV27,once,CASKTPTEGETQYF,TGTGCCAGCAAGACCCCAACGGAAGGGGAGACCCAGTACTTC
-,TRBJ1-1,TRBV30,-,CAWSVGRTEAFF,TGTGCCTGGAGTGTAGGACGTACTGAAGCTTTCTTT
-,TRBJ2-1,TRBV6-2/TRBV6-3,-,CASSPQRTYGGRYNEQFF,TGTGCCAGCAGTCCCCAACGAACGTATGGGGGCCGATACAATGAGCAGTTCTTC
TRBD2,TRBJ2-7,TRBV6-5,-,CASSSGRGPYEQYF,TGTGCCAGCTCTAGCGGGAGGGGTCCGTACGAGCAGTACTTC
-,TRBJ1-3,TRBV11-2,once,CASHRSSGNTIYF,TGTGCCAGTCACAGGAGCTCTGGAAACACCATATATTTT
-,TRBJ2-2,TRBV21-1,-,CASRPSRTDTGELFF,TGTGCCAGCAGGCCGTCTCGGACGGACACCGGGGAGCTGTTTTTT
-,TRBJ2-3,TRBV2,-,CASTQGGDTQYF,TGTGCCAGCACTCAGGGTGGAGATACGCAGTATTTT
TRBD2,TRBJ2-7,TRBV4-1,-,CASSRLAGYEQYF,TGCGCCAGCAGCCGGTTAGCGGGTTACGAGCAGTACTTC
-,TRBJ1-4,TRBV27,few,CASRGAVPNEKLFF,TGTGCGTCCAGGGGCGCGGTCCCTAATGAAAAACTGTTTTTT
-,TRBJ2-7,TRBV4-1,-,CASSQDSYNNYEQYF,TGCGCCAGCAGCCAAGATAGTTACAACAACTACGAGCAGTACTTC
-,TRBJ1-3,TRBV3-1/TRBV3-2,-,CASSLTQLRNTIYF,TGTGCCAGCAGCCTTACACAGCTAAGAAACACCATATATTTT
-,TRBJ1-5,TRBV11-3,large,CASSPSPRGNNQPQHF,TGTGCCAGCAGCCCGAGTCCGAGGGGGAACAATCAGCCCCAGCATTTT
TRBD1,TRBJ2-3,TRBV12-3/TRBV12-4,-,CASSQGAGDTQYF,TGTGCCAGCAGCCAGGGGGCTGGGGATACGCAGTATTTT
-,TRBJ2-3,TRBV6-6,-,CASSFLRDTRTDTQYF,TGTGCCAGCAGTTTCCTCCGGGACACCCGCACAGATACGCAGTATTTT
-,TRBJ1-5,TRBV28,-,CASRGHPPSNQPQHF,TGTGCCAGCAGGGGACACCCCCCTAGCAATCAGCCCCAGCATTTT
-,TRBJ2-7,TRBV5-1,-,CASSLGYEQYF,TGCGCCAGCAGCTTGGGATACGAGCAGTACTTC
TRBD1,TRBJ1-1,TRBV7-2,-,CASSFRGTGIINTEAFF,TGTGCCAGCAGCTTTAGGGGGACAGGGATAATTAACACTGAAGCTTTCTTT
-,TRBJ2-6,TRBV19,few,CASSRGKNSGANVLTF,TGTGCCAGTAGTAGGGGAAAAAACTCTGGGGCCAACGTCCTGACTTTC
TRBD1,TRBJ1-2,TRBV18,few,CASSYTGEAGYTF,TGTGCCAGCTCATATACAGGGGAGGCTGGCTACACCTTC
TRBD2,TRBJ2-5,TRBV27,-,CASSRSGRYETQYF,TGTGCCAGCAGCCGTAGCGGGAGGTATGAGACCCAGTACTTC
TRBD2,TRBJ2-1,TRBV5-1,-,CASSLLAGAYNEQFF,TGCGCCAGCAGTTTACTAGCGGGGGCATACAATGAGCAGTTCTTC
-,TRBJ1-4,TRBV3-1/TRBV3-2,once,CASSQEVPGMNEKLFF,TGTGCCAGCAGCCAAGAAGTTCCAGGGATGAATGAAAAACTGTTTTTT
-,TRBJ2-1,TRBV19,-,CASSIGGNEQFF,TGTGCCAGTAGCATAGGGGGGAATGAGCAGTTCTTC
TRBD1,TRBJ2-1,TRBV6-5,few,CASSKTGAMEQFF,TGTGCCAGCAGCAAGACAGGGGCAATGGAGCAGTTCTTC
TRBD1,TRBJ1-2,TRBV18,few,CASSPGTGNGYTF,TGTGCCAGCTCACCGGGGACAGGGAATGGCTACACCTTC
-,TRBJ2-7,TRBV10-3,-,CAISDMAASGYEQYF,TGTGCCATCAGTGATATGGCTGCCAGTGGCTACGAGCAGTACTTC
TRBD2,TRBJ2-7,TRBV29-1,once,CSVVAGVYEQYF,TGCAGCGTGGTAGCGGGAGTCTACGAGCAGTACTTC
-,TRBJ1-3,TRBV7-2,-,CASTPLRGASGNTIYF,TGTGCCAGCACCCCACTCAGGGGCGCGTCTGGAAACACCATATATTTT
-,TRBJ1-6,TRBV7-3,once,CASSLRGTNDAGSPLHF,TGTGCCAGCAGCTTAAGGGGGACAAATGACGCCGGATCACCCCTCCACTTT
-,TRBJ2-7,TRBV15,-,CATRQQGRNEQYF,TGTGCCACCAGACAACAGGGCAGGAACGAGCAGTACTTC
TRBD2,TRBJ2-2,TRBV29-1,-,CSVASGTNTGELFF,TGCAGCGTTGCCAGCGGGACGAACACCGGGGAGCTGTTTTTT
-,TRBJ2-1,TRBV30,few,CAWSMDLRGEQFF,TGTGCCTGGAGTATGGATCTGCGGGGTGAGCAGTTCTTC
-,TRBJ1-6,TRBV19,-,CASSRDGVFRKDSPLHF,TGTGCCAGTAGTAGGGACGGCGTTTTCAGGAAGGATTCACCCCTCCACTTT
TRBD2,TRBJ2-6,TRBV11-1,-,CPRSFGGGYGANVLTF,TGTCCCCGCAGCTTCGGGGGGGGTTACGGGGCCAACGTCCTGACTTTC
TRBD2,TRBJ2-2,TRBV30,-,CALRRLASGGELFF,TGTGCCTTACGAAGACTAGCCTCTGGCGGGGAGCTGTTTTTT
-,TRBJ2-7,TRBV28,-,CASSLGGSSYEQYF,TGTGCCAGCAGTTTAGGGGGGAGCTCCTACGAGCAGTACTTC
TRBD2,TRBJ2-3,TRBV11-2,-,CASSQGGGLAVDTQYF,TGTGCCAGCAGCCAAGGCGGGGGACTAGCCGTAGATACACAGTATTTT
-,TRBJ2-5,TRBV9,few,CASSVGSKGETQYF,TGTGCCAGCAGCGTTGGGAGTAAGGGAGAGACCCAGTACTTC
TRBD1,TRBJ2-7,TRBV30,-,CAWDPGTGVPEQYF,TGTGCCTGGGATCCCGGGACAGGGGTTCCCGAGCAGTACTTC
-,TRBJ2-7,TRBV28,-,CASSLSRGLYEQYF,TGTGCCAGCAGTTTATCCCGGGGGCTCTACGAGCAGTACTTC
-,TRBJ2-5,TRBV6-5,few,CASRRAEGAETQYF,TGTGCCAGCAGGCGGGCGGAGGGGGCAGAGACCCAGTACTTC